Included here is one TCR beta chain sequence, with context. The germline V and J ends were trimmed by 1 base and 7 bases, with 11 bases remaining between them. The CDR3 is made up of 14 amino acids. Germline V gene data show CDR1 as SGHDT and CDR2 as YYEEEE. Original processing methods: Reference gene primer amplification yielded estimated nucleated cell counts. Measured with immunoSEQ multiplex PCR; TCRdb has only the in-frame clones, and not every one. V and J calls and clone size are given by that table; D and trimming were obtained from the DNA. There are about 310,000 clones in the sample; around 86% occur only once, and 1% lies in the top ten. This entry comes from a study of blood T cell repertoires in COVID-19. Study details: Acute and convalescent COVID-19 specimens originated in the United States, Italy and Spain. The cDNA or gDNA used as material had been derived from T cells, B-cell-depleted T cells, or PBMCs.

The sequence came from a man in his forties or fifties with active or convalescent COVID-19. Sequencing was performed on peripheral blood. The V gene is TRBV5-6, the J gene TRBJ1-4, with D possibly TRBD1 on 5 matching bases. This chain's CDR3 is CASSLRGFREKLFF. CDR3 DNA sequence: TGTGCCAGCAGCTTGAGGGGCTTCCGTGAAAAACTGTTTTTT.